These T cell receptor beta chains were read from a single sample in a study of beta chain features in type 1 diabetes. The data were produced by immunoSEQ multiplex PCR, yet TCRdb's version contains in-frame clones alone and is incomplete. The sample has roughly 120,000 clones, under 40% seen once. Material for sequencing was stem cell memory CD4+ T cells from blood. These receptor sequences come from a woman between 18 and 29 years old in good health. The CDR3 runs from the conserved cysteine through the conserved F or W. The order of the fields is J gene, clone size, D gene, V gene, CDR3 protein, CDR3 DNA. The D gene is left open where the match is weak. Size is stated for part of the rows, as once, few or many counts, or as a class when the clone is expanded.

J gene: TRBJ2-3; clone size: few; D gene: TRBD2; V gene: TRBV7-9; CDR3 protein: CASSLGAGGRGQYF; CDR3 DNA: TGTGCCAGCAGCTTAGGCGCAGGCGGGAGAGGGCAGTATTTT
J gene: TRBJ2-1; clone size: NA; D gene: TRBD2; V gene: TRBV5-1; CDR3 protein: CASSLAGAGEYYNEQFF; CDR3 DNA: TGCGCCAGCAGCTTGGCCGGAGCGGGAGAATACTACAATGAGCAGTTCTTC
J gene: TRBJ2-3; clone size: NA; D gene: TRBD2; V gene: TRBV25-1; CDR3 protein: CASSEHHSGRPDTQYF; CDR3 DNA: TGTGCCAGCAGCGAACACCATAGCGGGAGGCCAGATACGCAGTATTTT
J gene: TRBJ2-7; clone size: few; D gene: NA; V gene: TRBV7-9; CDR3 protein: CASSPPWRRASSYEQYF; CDR3 DNA: TGTGCCAGCAGCCCCCCGTGGAGGCGGGCCAGCTCCTACGAGCAGTACTTC
J gene: TRBJ2-3; clone size: NA; D gene: TRBD2; V gene: TRBV9; CDR3 protein: CASSVEGGLAGGPNTDTQYF; CDR3 DNA: TGTGCCAGCAGCGTAGAGGGGGGACTAGCGGGAGGGCCAAACACAGATACGCAGTATTTT
J gene: TRBJ2-6; clone size: few; D gene: NA; V gene: TRBV11-3; CDR3 protein: CASTYSRNSGANVLTF; CDR3 DNA: TGTGCCAGCACCTATTCACGCAACTCTGGGGCCAACGTCCTGACTTTC
J gene: TRBJ1-4; clone size: NA; D gene: NA; V gene: TRBV18; CDR3 protein: CASSPQGDVDEKLFF; CDR3 DNA: TGTGCCAGCTCACCACAGGGAGATGTGGATGAAAAACTGTTTTTT
J gene: TRBJ2-7; clone size: NA; D gene: TRBD1; V gene: TRBV19; CDR3 protein: CASSDPGQGSRWEQYF; CDR3 DNA: TGTGCCAGTAGTGATCCGGGACAGGGATCTCGATGGGAGCAGTACTTC
J gene: TRBJ1-3; clone size: NA; D gene: TRBD1; V gene: TRBV29-1; CDR3 protein: CSAGMGQAGNTIYF; CDR3 DNA: TGCAGCGCTGGCATGGGACAGGCTGGAAACACCATATATTTT
J gene: TRBJ2-7; clone size: NA; D gene: NA; V gene: TRBV7-2; CDR3 protein: CASSFPRESPFEQYF; CDR3 DNA: TGTGCCAGCAGCTTCCCCAGGGAATCTCCATTCGAGCAGTACTTC
J gene: TRBJ2-1; clone size: NA; D gene: TRBD2; V gene: TRBV5-5; CDR3 protein: CASSSPAGAKINEQFF; CDR3 DNA: TGTGCCAGCAGCTCCCCGGCGGGAGCGAAAATTAATGAGCAGTTCTTC
J gene: TRBJ2-7; clone size: NA; D gene: NA; V gene: TRBV2; CDR3 protein: CASSALQGSYEQYF; CDR3 DNA: TGTGCCAGCAGTGCCTTACAGGGCTCCTACGAGCAGTACTTC
J gene: TRBJ2-3; clone size: NA; D gene: TRBD2; V gene: TRBV7-9; CDR3 protein: CASSQVATSGRADTQYF; CDR3 DNA: TGTGCCAGCAGCCAAGTCGCGACTAGCGGGAGGGCTGATACGCAGTATTTT
J gene: TRBJ2-7; clone size: few; D gene: NA; V gene: TRBV28; CDR3 protein: CASSLSRGFSSAMDHEQYF; CDR3 DNA: TGTGCCAGCAGTTTATCTCGGGGATTTTCATCAGCGATGGATCACGAGCAGTACTTC
J gene: TRBJ1-1; clone size: few; D gene: NA; V gene: TRBV27; CDR3 protein: CASSRLNTEAFF; CDR3 DNA: TGTGCCAGCAGTCGGTTGAACACTGAAGCTTTCTTT
J gene: TRBJ2-1; clone size: NA; D gene: TRBD2; V gene: TRBV5-1; CDR3 protein: CASSLLLARYNEQFF; CDR3 DNA: TGCGCCAGCAGCTTGCTACTAGCGAGATACAATGAGCAGTTCTTC
J gene: TRBJ2-7; clone size: once; D gene: TRBD1; V gene: TRBV28; CDR3 protein: CASSTPGQHWEQYF; CDR3 DNA: TGTGCCAGCAGTACCCCGGGACAGCACTGGGAGCAGTACTTC
J gene: TRBJ2-7; clone size: few; D gene: NA; V gene: TRBV6-5; CDR3 protein: CASSYSTVTYEQYF; CDR3 DNA: TGTGCCAGCAGTTACTCAACGGTGACCTACGAGCAGTACTTC
J gene: TRBJ1-5; clone size: NA; D gene: NA; V gene: TRBV4-2; CDR3 protein: CASSQEWWRGGQPQHF; CDR3 DNA: TGTGCCAGCAGCCAAGAGTGGTGGCGCGGCGGCCAGCCCCAGCATTTT
J gene: TRBJ1-4; clone size: NA; D gene: NA; V gene: TRBV2; CDR3 protein: CASSPGGPLEKLFF; CDR3 DNA: TGTGCCAGCAGTCCGGGGGGACCCCTGGAAAAACTGTTTTTT
J gene: TRBJ2-1; clone size: few; D gene: NA; V gene: TRBV7-7; CDR3 protein: CASSRSGSYNEQFF; CDR3 DNA: TGTGCCAGCAGCCGCTCCGGCTCCTACAATGAGCAGTTCTTC
J gene: TRBJ2-3; clone size: NA; D gene: NA; V gene: TRBV4-1; CDR3 protein: CASSQARGTVAVGTDTQYF; CDR3 DNA: TGCGCCAGCAGCCAAGCTCGGGGAACGGTAGCGGTTGGCACAGATACGCAGTATTTT
J gene: TRBJ2-1; clone size: NA; D gene: TRBD2; V gene: TRBV14; CDR3 protein: CASSHFLAGSNEQFF; CDR3 DNA: TGTGCCAGCAGCCATTTCCTAGCGGGGTCGAATGAGCAGTTCTTC
J gene: TRBJ2-1; clone size: few; D gene: TRBD2; V gene: TRBV27; CDR3 protein: CASSDAGLASDEQFF; CDR3 DNA: TGTGCCAGCAGTGATGCGGGACTAGCATCGGATGAGCAGTTCTTC
J gene: TRBJ2-7; clone size: NA; D gene: NA; V gene: TRBV18; CDR3 protein: CASSPTSNYEQYF; CDR3 DNA: TGTGCCAGCTCACCGACTAGTAACTACGAGCAGTACTTC
J gene: TRBJ2-5; clone size: few; D gene: TRBD1; V gene: TRBV4-1; CDR3 protein: CASSLGQGQETQYF; CDR3 DNA: TGCGCCAGCAGCCTAGGACAGGGCCAAGAGACCCAGTACTTC
J gene: TRBJ2-7; clone size: NA; D gene: NA; V gene: TRBV5-1; CDR3 protein: CASSLYGSEQYF; CDR3 DNA: TGCGCCAGCAGCTTGTACGGGTCCGAGCAGTACTTC
J gene: TRBJ2-3; clone size: NA; D gene: NA; V gene: TRBV28; CDR3 protein: CASRGGSGGHGDTQYF; CDR3 DNA: TGTGCCAGCAGGGGGGGGTCAGGGGGCCACGGGGATACGCAGTATTTT
J gene: TRBJ2-7; clone size: few; D gene: TRBD1; V gene: TRBV7-9; CDR3 protein: CASRRAGTGTVEQYF; CDR3 DNA: TGTGCCAGCAGACGAGCAGGGACAGGGACAGTTGAGCAGTACTTC
J gene: TRBJ2-3; clone size: NA; D gene: NA; V gene: TRBV11-2; CDR3 protein: CASSLVRAFGTDTQYF; CDR3 DNA: TGTGCCAGCAGCTTAGTGCGAGCTTTCGGCACAGATACGCAGTATTTT
J gene: TRBJ1-1; clone size: NA; D gene: TRBD1; V gene: TRBV7-9; CDR3 protein: CASSRQGVRTEAFF; CDR3 DNA: TGTGCCAGCAGCCGACAGGGAGTAAGAACTGAAGCTTTCTTT
J gene: TRBJ2-7; clone size: few; D gene: NA; V gene: TRBV29-1; CDR3 protein: CSVSPGPYSYEQYF; CDR3 DNA: TGCAGCGTCTCCCCAGGCCCATACTCCTACGAGCAGTACTTC
J gene: TRBJ2-5; clone size: NA; D gene: TRBD1; V gene: TRBV5-5; CDR3 protein: CASSKTGTAETQYF; CDR3 DNA: TGTGCCAGCAGCAAGACAGGGACGGCAGAGACCCAGTACTTC
J gene: TRBJ2-3; clone size: many; D gene: TRBD2; V gene: TRBV4-3; CDR3 protein: CASSQVVAGSTDTQYF; CDR3 DNA: TGCGCCAGCAGCCAAGTGGTAGCGGGCAGCACAGATACGCAGTATTTT
J gene: TRBJ1-1; clone size: NA; D gene: NA; V gene: TRBV7-9; CDR3 protein: CASSFQRGDTEAFF; CDR3 DNA: TGTGCCAGCAGCTTCCAGCGGGGGGACACTGAAGCTTTCTTT
J gene: TRBJ2-2; clone size: NA; D gene: TRBD2; V gene: TRBV10-3; CDR3 protein: CAISESPGVAGYTGELFF; CDR3 DNA: TGTGCCATCAGTGAGTCTCCGGGGGTAGCGGGATACACCGGGGAGCTGTTTTTT
J gene: TRBJ1-1; clone size: NA; D gene: NA; V gene: TRBV15; CDR3 protein: CATSRDLRGTEAFF; CDR3 DNA: TGTGCCACCAGCAGAGATCTCCGGGGCACTGAAGCTTTCTTT
J gene: TRBJ2-2; clone size: NA; D gene: TRBD2; V gene: TRBV30; CDR3 protein: CACSPSGRVYTGELFF; CDR3 DNA: TGTGCCTGCTCGCCTAGCGGGAGGGTGTACACCGGGGAGCTGTTTTTT
J gene: TRBJ2-7; clone size: few; D gene: NA; V gene: TRBV27; CDR3 protein: CASSSTLGGAAPGWYF; CDR3 DNA: TGTGCCAGCAGTTCCACCCTAGGCGGGGCCGCCCCGGGCTGGTACTTC
J gene: TRBJ2-1; clone size: NA; D gene: NA; V gene: TRBV10-3; CDR3 protein: CAISEGEGDNEQFF; CDR3 DNA: TGTGCCATCAGTGAGGGTGAGGGGGACAATGAGCAGTTCTTC
J gene: TRBJ2-1; clone size: few; D gene: TRBD2; V gene: TRBV7-9; CDR3 protein: CASILPHAGGSQFF; CDR3 DNA: TGTGCCAGCATTCTGCCCCACGCGGGAGGGAGTCAGTTCTTC
J gene: TRBJ2-7; clone size: NA; D gene: TRBD2; V gene: TRBV6-5; CDR3 protein: CASRGGLAGEQYF; CDR3 DNA: TGTGCCAGCAGGGGGGGACTAGCGGGTGAGCAGTACTTC
J gene: TRBJ1-4; clone size: NA; D gene: NA; V gene: TRBV10-2; CDR3 protein: CASRKLTGPNEKLFF; CDR3 DNA: TGCGCCAGCAGAAAATTGACAGGACCGAATGAAAAACTGTTTTTT
J gene: TRBJ1-2; clone size: few; D gene: TRBD1; V gene: TRBV25-1; CDR3 protein: CASSGQGQWYGYTF; CDR3 DNA: TGTGCCAGCAGTGGACAGGGGCAATGGTATGGCTACACCTTC
J gene: TRBJ2-2; clone size: NA; D gene: NA; V gene: TRBV20-1; CDR3 protein: CSTRDTGELFF; CDR3 DNA: TGCAGTACCCGGGACACCGGGGAGCTGTTTTTT
J gene: TRBJ2-7; clone size: few; D gene: NA; V gene: TRBV7-9; CDR3 protein: CASTLTAASYEQYF; CDR3 DNA: TGTGCCAGCACCCTGACAGCTGCCTCCTACGAGCAGTACTTC
J gene: TRBJ2-7; clone size: NA; D gene: NA; V gene: TRBV7-2; CDR3 protein: CASSLGGGIAYEQYF; CDR3 DNA: TGTGCCAGCAGCTTAGGGGGCGGTATCGCCTACGAGCAGTACTTC
J gene: TRBJ2-1; clone size: few; D gene: NA; V gene: TRBV28; CDR3 protein: CASSFAALNNEQFF; CDR3 DNA: TGTGCCAGCAGTTTTGCCGCACTCAACAATGAGCAGTTCTTC
J gene: TRBJ2-4; clone size: NA; D gene: NA; V gene: TRBV6-1; CDR3 protein: CASSRDSGRNIQYF; CDR3 DNA: TGTGCCAGCAGTCGGGACTCCGGGAGAAACATTCAGTACTTC
J gene: TRBJ2-3; clone size: NA; D gene: NA; V gene: TRBV6-5; CDR3 protein: CASSSHLQRTQYF; CDR3 DNA: TGTGCCAGCAGTTCCCACCTCCAGCGAACGCAGTATTTT
J gene: TRBJ2-6; clone size: few; D gene: NA; V gene: TRBV28; CDR3 protein: CASSRVSGANVLTF; CDR3 DNA: TGTGCCAGTAGCAGGGTCTCTGGGGCCAACGTCCTGACTTTC
J gene: TRBJ2-1; clone size: NA; D gene: TRBD2; V gene: TRBV6-5; CDR3 protein: CASQAWAGENEQFF; CDR3 DNA: TGTGCCAGCCAGGCTTGGGCGGGAGAAAATGAGCAGTTCTTC